These T cell receptor beta chains were read from a single sample in a study of CD8 T cells in ankylosing spondylitis. TCRdb passed the 5' RACE reads through MiXCR, listing each CDR3 protein once. Counted here are some 240,000 distinct CDR3 sequences, roughly 8.6% occurring once; the ten biggest clones make up around 7%. The sequenced material came from blood, either unsorted or a sorted T cell fraction (not recorded which). These receptors were obtained from a male donor with ankylosing spondylitis or in good health (not recorded which). The conserved cysteine and the conserved F or W are not part of the CDR3 here.

len,j_gene,v_gene,CDR3aa
11,TRBJ2-7,TRBV30,AWKLFGAHEQY
12,TRBJ2-5,TRBV6-1,ATRKLQDEETQY
16,TRBJ2-1,TRBV3-1,ASSQDPRLAGGVDEQF
16,TRBJ2-6,TRBV18,ASSPKPASSSGANVLT
12,TRBJ2-7,TRBV6-1,ASSERERDYEQY
13,TRBJ2-1,TRBV9,ASSVRGSGFGEQF
10,TRBJ2-3,TRBV20-1,SAPAITDTQY
15,TRBJ2-3,TRBV4-2,ASSQDLARGPIDTQY
12,TRBJ2-7,TRBV11-2,ASSSDREAYEQY
13,TRBJ2-5,TRBV5-1,ASSRSAGGLETQY
14,TRBJ1-6,TRBV12-3/TRBV12-4,ASSLARGIYNSPLH
12,TRBJ1-6,TRBV12-3/TRBV12-4,ASSFRGYNSPLH
14,TRBJ2-3,TRBV5-1,ASSLGSGRFTDTQY
11,TRBJ2-1,TRBV27,ASTPRAYNEQF
15,TRBJ2-1,TRBV20-1,SAPTSGGLRSYNEQF
15,TRBJ2-3,TRBV7-9,ASSLTSGRISTDTQY
10,TRBJ1-2,TRBV19,ASSLQHYGYT
13,TRBJ2-1,TRBV7-9,ASSSDRVPYNEQF
14,TRBJ1-1,TRBV12-3/TRBV12-4,ASSPQGARVNTEAF
13,TRBJ2-1,TRBV5-6,ASSLAGRELGEQF
12,TRBJ2-3,TRBV5-1,ASSSRQGTDTQY
15,TRBJ1-2,TRBV12-5,ASGPSGGGGLSYGYT
12,TRBJ1-5,TRBV7-2,ASSWDRKNQPQH
12,TRBJ2-1,TRBV6-2/TRBV6-3,ASSGTSGRSEQF
11,TRBJ1-5,TRBV7-2,ASSLAPGQPQH
12,TRBJ2-5,TRBV20-1,SARGLSGGETQY
10,TRBJ1-2,TRBV6-2/TRBV6-3,ASSPGNYGYT
16,TRBJ2-1,TRBV5-1,ASSSHSPSGSVRNEQF
10,TRBJ2-7,TRBV5-6,ASSLVSAEQY
9,TRBJ2-7,TRBV4-3,ASSQGWKQY
12,TRBJ1-1,TRBV18,ASFENRGHTEAF